This TCR beta chain appears in the sequencing data of a study of regulatory T cells in long-lasting Graves disease listed by TCRdb under 2021. For the study in its entirety: Persistent Graves' disease was defined as persistently positive TSH receptor autoantibodies together with antithyroid drug treatment for over 5 years. Peripheral blood TCR sequencing and RNA sequencing compared persistent Graves' disease patients with newly diagnosed Graves' disease patients. The study was registered as a clinical trial and conducted in China. TCR sequencing covered approximately 13 persistent and 20 or so newly diagnosed Graves' disease patients, about 35 samples in total. Antithyroid drugs had been taken for about 10.3 years on average by persistent Graves' disease patients in the clinical cohort.

Many counts were recorded for this clonotype. The antigen it recognizes is unknown. No much larger clone is present one base from it, and per-base qualities are unavailable. Libraries were constructed by multiplex PCR. Sequencing took place on an Illumina HiSeq 4000. TCR beta libraries were built with iRepertoire HTBI primers and Arm-PCR amplification of CDR3 regions. Before sequencing, the PCR products went through gel purification. In the authors' own workflow: Gene usage analysis of CDR3 amino acid clonotypes used the 62 TRBV and fewer than 15 TRBJ segments found across samples. COPE and FqMerger were used to merge filtered high-quality paired reads into contigs. Contigs were aligned with BLAST to IMGT TRBV, TRBD and TRBJ reference genes, and CDR3 was defined per IMGT. Highly expanded clones were defined as clonotypes with a frequency above 0.1%. Shannon entropy was used to measure repertoire diversity, and the Gini coefficient was used to measure V-J evenness. A clonotype was considered public if more than one individual shared it. TCRdb cleaned the public reads at Q25 with fastp, built clones with MiXCR and kept in-frame beta chains. Rows with one shared CDR3 protein collapse into an entry with the most common genes and DNA. In this record, the V and J calls reflect TCRdb's handling and not the investigators' own analysis. The sample yields approximately 380,000 distinct CDR3 sequences; around 20% were counted once. The ten largest make up around 20% of the sample.

Reading the label with the study, this specimen's time point is: persistent/refractory GD, antithyroid drugs over 5 years with positive TRAb. RNA was extracted from PBMCs in TRIzol for both TCR sequencing and RNA sequencing. The diagnosis of Graves' disease was made according to American Thyroid Association guidelines. The patients came from an endocrinology department in Xi'an, China. Each patient gave approximately 9.7 milliliters of peripheral blood, collected in an EDTA anticoagulant tube. Ficoll Paque Plus density gradient separation was used to isolate PBMCs, and no further T cell sorting was performed. RNA quality was checked with an Agilent 2100 Bioanalyzer and agarose gel, and concentration with a NanoDrop 2000. In the germline V gene, CDR1 corresponds to SNHLY and CDR2 to FYNNEI. V has 10 bases trimmed and J has 8 bases trimmed; junction bases matching no gene number 11. CDR3 length: 15 amino acids, cysteine to phenylalanine. Solely the CDR3 DNA is kept, with 45 bases framed from the first base.

What the authors observed across the whole study: The study examined only peripheral blood because the primary lesion, thyroid tissue, could not be accessed. Patients with persistent disease shared more public clonotypes (about 3,000) than newly diagnosed patients did (966). The small sample size was acknowledged by the authors as a limitation that may reduce accuracy. Persistent Graves' disease patients showed lower TCR Shannon entropy and fewer highly expanded clones than newly diagnosed patients, suggesting clonal expansion. Only the TCR beta chain was sequenced and analyzed. TRBV28, TRBJ1-2 and TRBJ2-5 were preferentially used in persistent disease, while TRBV20-1 and TRBJ2-1 were favored in newly diagnosed disease.

The input for sequencing was peripheral blood mononuclear cells (PBMCs), taken when the disease was refractory, from a patient treated with antithyroid drugs. The source is a female donor with Graves disease. Recombination joined TRBV2 with TRBJ2-1; TRBD2 lines up with 13 middle nucleotides. The CDR3 amino acid sequence is: CANSLTSGRSHEQFF. The DNA is as follows: TGTGCCAACAGCCTGACTAGCGGGAGGTCCCATGAGCAGTTCTTC.